In its sample, the clone carrying this T cell receptor beta chain was seen a few times. Its antigen is not known. This CDR3 contains 15 residues. Trimming left V 4 bases short and J 1 base short, with 13 bases between. The germline CDR1 and CDR2 sequences are SGHNT and YENEEA. These data come from a study of beta chain features in type 1 diabetes. Study-level results: For patients, the naive, central memory and Treg TCRB repertoires appeared more alike than for healthy donors. A cDNA-based sequencing approach could over-represent cells with high TCR expression. In every one of the four CD4+ subsets, TCRB CDR3s were moderately but significantly shorter in Type 1 diabetes patients.

Sequencing targeted expressed TCRB transcripts, as all isolated RNA had been reverse transcribed. About 3.6 million reads were obtained on average from naive, central memory and regulatory T cell samples. TCRdb's table, derived via immunoSEQ multiplex PCR, lists solely in-frame clones and lacks some. The sample holds about 320,000 clones; approximately 15% are singletons and the top ten take roughly 7%. The chain carries TRBV11-3 and TRBJ2-5; D not certain. The sequence came from a man aged 25-45 years in good health. Input material: central memory CD4+ T cells from blood. Here the CDR3 reads CASSSLTGPQETQYF. The CDR3 coding sequence is TGTGCCAGCAGCTCATTGACCGGCCCCCAAGAGACCCAGTACTTC.